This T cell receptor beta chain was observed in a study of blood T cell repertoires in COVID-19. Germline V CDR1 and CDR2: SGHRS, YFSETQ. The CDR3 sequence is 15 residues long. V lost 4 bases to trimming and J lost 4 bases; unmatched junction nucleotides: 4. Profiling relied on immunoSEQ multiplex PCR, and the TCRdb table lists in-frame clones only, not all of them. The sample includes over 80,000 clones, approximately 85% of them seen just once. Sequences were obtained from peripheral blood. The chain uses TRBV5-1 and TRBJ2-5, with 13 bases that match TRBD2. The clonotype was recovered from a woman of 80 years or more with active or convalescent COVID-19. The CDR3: CASSNGLAGVETQYF. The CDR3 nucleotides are TGCGCCAGCAGCAACGGACTAGCGGGAGTAGAGACCCAGTACTTC.